A single sample gave rise to the 17 T cell receptor beta chains below, sequenced in a study of T cell repertoires in cytomegalovirus infection. MiXCR, applied by TCRdb to the reads, yields one record per CDR3 protein. The sample includes approximately 320,000 distinct CDR3 sequences, more than 8% seen only once; the top ten take around 4.5%. The source material was PBMCs. These receptor sequences come from a human donor in good health (CMV status not recorded). Some clones in this sample may be carry-over from other donors' samples.

The CDR3 spells CASSPNEHLGYTF. CDR3 nucleotides: TGTGCCAGCTCACCGAATGAACATTTGGGCTACACCTTC. The chain combines TRBV18 with TRBJ1-2; no definite D call. Per germline, CDR1 KGHSH and CDR2 LQKENI. Trimming removed 3 bases at V and 8 bases at J, with 13 bases between. CDR3 length: 13 residues.

This clonotype occurred a few times. This chain uses TRBV7-2 with TRBJ1-1; D gene uncertain. CDR3 length: 17 amino acids. Germline V gene data show CDR1 as SGHTA and CDR2 as FQGNSA. Trimming pared 2 bases from V and 6 bases from J, leaving 22 bases between. The CDR3 loop is CASSLLLPTRVGAEAFF. The CDR3 region has the DNA TGTGCCAGCAGCTTATTGTTGCCAACTCGAGTGGGCGCTGAAGCTTTCTTT.

This clonotype was seen a handful of times. The rearrangement links TRBV7-9 to TRBJ2-7; TRBD1 matches at 7 bases. The ends lost 5 bases at V and 6 bases at J; junction bases unmatched: 13. Germline V gene lookup returns CDR1 SEHNR and CDR2 FQNEAQ (reference sequence). This CDR3 comprises 15 residues. The DNA for the CDR3 is TGTGCCAGCAGCCCCCACTTTAGGGGGCTGGTCGAGCAGTACTTC. Its protein product is CASSPHFRGLVEQYF.

At least ten counts were recorded for this clonotype. The V gene is TRBV7-2, the J gene TRBJ1-2; the D is unclear. The CDR3 consists of 13 residues. The V gene's germline CDR1 is SGHTA and CDR2 FQGNSA. Trimming took off 4 bases at V and 7 bases at J, with 13 bases between the two ends. CDR3 in amino acids: CASSSDRGLGYTF. CDR3 nucleotide sequence: TGTGCCAGCAGCTCGGATCGGGGTCTTGGCTACACCTTC.

This clonotype was observed many times. The rearrangement uses TRBV2 and TRBJ2-5; TRBD2 aligns across 7 bases. The V and J ends lost 4 bases and 3 bases, in that order; junction bases with no gene match: 5. The germline V gene has CDR1 SNHLY and CDR2 FYNNEI. The CDR3 totals 14 residues. The CDR3 region has the DNA TGTGCCAGCAGTGTCGGGGGGAACGAAGAGACCCAGTACTTC. Protein: CASSVGGNEETQYF.

The rearrangement links TRBV27 to TRBJ2-1; TRBD2 matches at 7 bases. With V trimmed by 4 bases and J by 8 bases, 8 bases remained unmatched. This CDR3 has 14 residues. Germline V gene lookup returns CDR1 MNHEY and CDR2 SMNVEV (reference sequence). CDR3 nucleotides: TGTGCCAGCAGTTCCCCCACTAGCGTTTATGAGCAGTTCTTC. It yields the protein CASSSPTSVYEQFF.

This clonotype came up many times. This chain joins TRBV11-2 and TRBJ2-1, with 9 nucleotides matching TRBD2. From germline, CDR1 is SGHAT and CDR2 FQNNGV. Trimming at V came to 2 bases and at J to 3 bases, leaving 14 bases not matched to a gene. This CDR3 is 19 amino acids long. The DNA for the CDR3 is TGTGCCAGCAGCTTAAACGTGGTGTCAGCGGGAGGCCGCTACAATGAGCAGTTCTTC. It translates to CASSLNVVSAGGRYNEQFF.

The J gene is TRBJ2-5, the V gene TRBV27; D is undetermined. V was trimmed by 5 bases and J by 5 bases, leaving 12 bases between them. Germline CDR1 is MNHEY and CDR2 is SMNVEV (reference sequence). The CDR3 contains 13 residues. DNA of the CDR3: TGTGCCAGCAGTCTCTCCAAGGCGGAGACCCAGTACTTC. Protein: CASSLSKAETQYF.

This clonotype was seen only a few times. The V and J genes are TRBV10-3 and TRBJ2-3, with no clear D. V was cut by 0 bases and J by 3 bases, with 7 bases left in between. The CDR3 consists of 14 residues. Germline lookup yields CDR1 ENHRY and CDR2 SYGVKD. This chain's CDR3 is CAISESGGTDTQYF. As DNA, the CDR3 is TGTGCCATCAGTGAGTCGGGTGGAACAGATACGCAGTATTTT.

The gene calls are TRBV20-1 and TRBJ1-2, with D tentatively TRBD1 (5 bases). Germline V gives CDR1 DFQATT, CDR2 SNEGSKA (reference sequence). The V and J ends lost 3 bases and 6 bases respectively, with 14 bases between them. The CDR3 has 13 residues. CDR3 protein: CSASTRGNHGYTF. The CDR3 DNA reads as TGCAGTGCTAGTACGCGGGGCAACCATGGCTACACCTTC.

This clonotype appeared many times. This chain links TRBV12-3 or TRBV12-4 with TRBJ2-3, with TRBD2 matching over 12 bases. The CDR3 spans 17 residues. Losses at the gene ends were 7 bases for V and 6 bases for J; bases not matched to a gene: 14. The CDR3 nucleotides read TGTGCCAGCACTCGGCTAGCGGGGGGGCCGAGTTCCGATACGCAGTATTTT. This gives the protein CASTRLAGGPSSDTQYF.

At least ten counts were recorded for this clonotype. This rearrangement joins TRBV7-9 to TRBJ1-6, with 8 bases identical to TRBD1. Germline V gene data show CDR1 as SEHNR and CDR2 as FQNEAQ (reference sequence). This CDR3 has 14 amino acids. Germline trimming cut 5 bases from V and 10 bases from J; bases unmatched to any gene: 7. The CDR3 sequence: CASSATGATSPLHF. The CDR3, as DNA: TGTGCCAGCAGCGCGACAGGGGCGACCTCACCCCTCCACTTT.

There are a few counts of this clonotype. This chain uses TRBV20-1 with TRBJ2-5; 10 nucleotides line up with TRBD1. The CDR3 is 12 amino acids. From germline, CDR1 is DFQATT and CDR2 SNEGSKA (reference sequence). V lost 5 bases, J lost 6 bases, and 3 bases stayed unmatched. CDR3: CSARDRGQTQYF. The CDR3 coding sequence is TGCAGTGCTCGGGACAGGGGACAGACCCAGTACTTC.

V gene TRBV6-2 or TRBV6-3 combines with J gene TRBJ1-3, with D uncertain. Germline CDR1 and CDR2: MNHEY and SVGEGT. V was pared by 6 bases and J by 2 bases, with 11 bases between. The CDR3 has 14 amino acids. The DNA of the CDR3 is TGTGCCAGCAGCCTGCAGGAGGCTGGAAACACCATATATTTT. Residues: CASSLQEAGNTIYF.

The chain has TRBV7-2 and TRBJ1-5; no clear D. The CDR3 is made up of 15 amino acids. V dropped 5 bases and J dropped 2 bases, with 13 bases sitting between them. In germline, CDR1 is SGHTA, CDR2 FQGNSA. This CDR3 reads CASSRVGQGNQPQHF. The DNA for the CDR3 is TGTGCCAGCAGCCGAGTCGGTCAAGGCAATCAGCCCCAGCATTTT.

The CDR3 nucleotides are TGCAGTGCTAGACTCCGCAGGAGCTCCTACGAGCAGTACTTC. It yields the protein CSARLRRSSYEQYF. The chain has TRBV20-1 and TRBJ2-7, with D unresolved. The length of the CDR3 is 14 residues. Germline CDR1 is DFQATT and CDR2 is SNEGSKA (reference sequence). V dropped 2 bases and J dropped 0 bases, with 11 bases sitting between them.

This clonotype was picked up a small number of times. An end of the junction does not agree with germline; a read error may underlie this. V gene TRBV28 combines with J gene TRBJ2-7; no reliable D call. The CDR3 consists of 15 residues. CDR1 is MDHEN and CDR2 is SYDVKM in the germline V gene. The DNA for the CDR3 is TGTGCCAGCAGCTATACCGGGCCGAGCTCCGACGAGCAGTACTTC. This sequence encodes CASSYTGPSSDEQYF.